Below are 29 T cell receptor beta chains sequenced from a single sample in a study of T cell responses to AZD1222 COVID-19 vaccine. Assay used: immunoSEQ multiplex PCR; TCRdb lists only in-frame clones, some missing. Counted here are about 150,000 clones, about nine tenths occurring once; the ten biggest clones make up under 4%. This sample comprised peripheral blood, obtained 28 days after the second AZD1222 dose. The receptors originated from an adult who received the AZD1222 COVID-19 vaccine.

The CDR3 spells CASSLAGRHPNTEAFF. The CDR3, as DNA: TGTGCCAGCAGCTTAGCAGGCAGGCACCCGAACACTGAAGCTTTCTTT. This sequence joins TRBV7-2 and TRBJ1-1, with D unclear. CDR3 size: 16 residues. V lost 0 bases and J 1 base, leaving 12 bases between the germline ends. In germline, CDR1 is SGHTA, CDR2 FQGNSA.

The V and J genes are TRBV5-1 and TRBJ1-1; D not certain. V dropped 8 bases and J dropped 0 bases, with 8 bases sitting between them. CDR1 and CDR2 (germline): SGHRS, YFSETQ. The CDR3 extends over 12 amino acids. The CDR3 bases are TGCGCCAGTCAGAATCTGAACACTGAAGCTTTCTTT. It yields the protein CASQNLNTEAFF.

The chain carries TRBV7-8 and TRBJ1-3; TRBD1 matches 11 bases. The CDR3 totals 15 residues. Germline-derived CDR1 and CDR2 are SGHVS and FQNEAQ. V lost 4 bases, J lost 4 bases, and 3 bases stayed unmatched. CDR3 bases: TGTGCCAGCAGCTGGACAGGGGGCGACGGAAACACCATATATTTT. Translation: CASSWTGGDGNTIYF.

The rearrangement links TRBV27 to TRBJ2-1; 12 bases are shared with TRBD1. Trimming at V came to 4 bases and at J to 8 bases, leaving 9 bases not matched to a gene. The CDR3 totals 16 residues. CDR1 and CDR2 from the germline V gene are MNHEY and SMNVEV (reference sequence). CDR3 residues: CASSYHRDRGRDEQFF. CDR3 DNA sequence: TGTGCCAGCAGTTACCATCGGGACAGGGGGCGCGATGAGCAGTTCTTC.

The V gene is TRBV18, the J gene TRBJ2-3, with TRBD2 matching over 10 bases. Germline V gene lookup returns CDR1 KGHSH and CDR2 LQKENI. This CDR3 contains 14 residues. V shed 5 bases, J shed 6 bases, and the junction held 5 bases outside the gene matches. The DNA for the CDR3 is TGTGCCAGCTCATCCCTAGCGGGAGCGGATACGCAGTATTTT. It translates to CASSSLAGADTQYF.

CDR3 loop: CASSLDRVTTEAFF. The CDR3 nucleotides are TGCGCCAGCAGCCTAGACAGGGTTACCACTGAAGCTTTCTTT. This chain links TRBV10-1 with TRBJ1-1; 7 bases align to TRBD1. Germline trimming cut 6 bases from V and 4 bases from J; bases unmatched to any gene: 8. Germline values: CDR1 WNHNN, CDR2 SYGVQD (reference sequence). The CDR3 runs to 14 residues.

In this sample, this clone turned up a few times. V gene TRBV6-5 combines with J gene TRBJ1-5; 7 positions agree with TRBD1. Losses at the gene ends were 8 bases for V and 6 bases for J; bases not matched to a gene: 7. The CDR3 consists of 13 residues. Germline assignment: CDR1 MNHEY and CDR2 SVGAGI. The CDR3 sequence is CASGKGAVQPQHF. The DNA for the CDR3 is TGTGCCAGCGGGAAGGGGGCTGTTCAGCCCCAGCATTTT.

The chain couples TRBV29-1 to TRBJ2-3; D may be TRBD1 (6 bases). V was shortened by 5 bases and J by 1 base, with 10 bases between the two germline ends. The CDR3 spans 13 residues. CDR1 and CDR2 from the germline V gene are SQVTM and ANQGSEA. Here the CDR3 reads CSVRPGGTDTQYF. The CDR3 coding sequence is TGCAGCGTTCGGCCAGGGGGCACAGATACGCAGTATTTT.

This chain uses TRBV6-2 or TRBV6-3 with TRBJ2-5, with 7 bases fitting TRBD2. Germline V gene lookup returns CDR1 MNHEY and CDR2 SVGEGT. The trim removed 2 bases at V and 4 bases at J, leaving 7 bases unmatched. The CDR3 has 15 amino acids. CDR3 protein: CASSYGDRGGETQYF. The CDR3 nucleotides are TGTGCCAGCAGTTACGGGGACCGCGGGGGAGAGACCCAGTACTTC.

V usage is TRBV3-1 (or the pseudogene TRBV3-2) and J usage is TRBJ1-2; D is undetermined. Germline CDR1 LGHDT, CDR2 YNNKEL (reference sequence). The CDR3 sequence is 15 residues long. V dropped 2 bases and J dropped 7 bases, with 17 bases sitting between them. CDR3 coding DNA: TGTGCCAGCAGCCAAAACTTTGGCGGGTCCCTTGGCTACACCTTC. Amino acid sequence: CASSQNFGGSLGYTF.

The genes are TRBV5-1 and TRBJ1-3, with D possibly being TRBD1 (5 bases). Trimming took off 0 bases at V and 6 bases at J, with 7 bases between the two ends. Germline CDR1 reads SGHRS; CDR2 reads YFSETQ. This CDR3 contains 13 residues. CDR3 in amino acids: CASSLGGENTIYF. The CDR3, as DNA: TGCGCCAGCAGCTTGGGAGGGGAAAACACCATATATTTT.

The chain employs TRBV19 and TRBJ2-1; D gene unclear. The ends were cut back, 1 base at V and 13 bases at J, with 14 bases in the middle. CDR1 LNHDA and CDR2 SQIVND come from the germline V gene (reference sequence). This CDR3 is 13 amino acids long. The CDR3 reads CASSIGQAQAQFF. CDR3 sequence (DNA): TGTGCCAGTAGTATAGGTCAGGCTCAAGCTCAGTTCTTC.

The V call is TRBV28, the J call TRBJ1-5; perhaps TRBD1 as D (6 bases). Trimming cost V 2 bases and J 2 bases, with 10 bases left between them. The CDR3 runs 15 residues. CDR1 MDHEN and CDR2 SYDVKM come from the germline V gene. CDR3 bases: TGTGCCAGCAGTTTAGGGGGCAGGGGCAATCAGCCCCAGCATTTT. Its translation is CASSLGGRGNQPQHF. The complete variable domain, with remaining parts taken from reference TRBV28 and TRBJ1-5, reads DVKVTQSSRYLVKRTGEKVFLECVQDMDHENMFWYRQDPGLGLRLIYFSYDVKMKEKGDIPEGYSVSREKKERFSLILESASTNQTSMYLCASSLGGRGNQPQHFGDGTRLSIL.

This chain links TRBV19 with TRBJ1-5; D is ambiguous. CDR1 and CDR2 (germline): LNHDA, SQIVND (reference sequence). V lost 3 bases and J lost 5, with 11 bases in between. The CDR3 totals 14 residues. The CDR3 reads CASSMLVGDQPQHF. CDR3 nucleotide sequence: TGTGCCAGTAGTATGTTGGTGGGAGATCAGCCCCAGCATTTT. Full variable domain (missing parts from reference TRBV19 and TRBJ1-5): DGGITQSPKYLFRKEGQNVTLSCEQNLNHDAMYWYRQDPGQGLRLIYYSQIVNDFQKGDIAEGYSVSREKKESFPLTVTSAQKNPTAFYLCASSMLVGDQPQHFGDGTRLSIL.

CDR3 sequence: CSVEDRTGDYYGYTF. The CDR3 DNA follows: TGCAGCGTTGAAGATCGAACAGGGGACTACTATGGCTACACCTTC. V and J are TRBV29-1 and TRBJ1-2, with TRBD1 matching 7 bases. V lost 0 bases to trimming and J lost 3 bases; unmatched junction nucleotides: 7. Germline CDR1 SQVTM, CDR2 ANQGSEA. This CDR3 is 15 amino acids long.

The gene calls are TRBV4-1 and TRBJ2-2; no firm D call. This CDR3 spans 12 amino acids. The germline V gene has CDR1 MGHRA and CDR2 YSYEKL. With 1 base removed from V and 7 bases from J, the gap between germline ends came to 4 bases. The CDR3 DNA reads as TGCGCCAGCAGCCAAGGTGGCGGGGAGCTGTTTTTT. This sequence encodes CASSQGGGELFF.

CDR3 sequence reads: CASSVSSADTQYF. In nucleotides, the CDR3 is TGTGCCAGCAGCGTTAGCTCGGCGGATACGCAGTATTTT. The gene calls are TRBV6-5 and TRBJ2-3; D gene ambiguous. The CDR3 extends over 13 amino acids. Germline CDR1 is MNHEY and CDR2 is SVGAGI. V lost 6 bases, J lost 6 bases, and 13 bases lay in between.

J is TRBJ1-1 and V is TRBV25-1, with D unclear. The V gene's germline CDR1 is MGHDK and CDR2 SYGVNS. Trimming removed 1 base at V and 5 bases at J, with 11 bases between. The CDR3 contains 14 residues. As DNA, the CDR3 is TGTGCCAGCAGTGAATCCGCCAGGCATACTGAAGCTTTCTTT. As protein: CASSESARHTEAFF.

This clone has a single count. The chain joins TRBV5-1 to TRBJ2-2; 9 nucleotides agree with TRBD2. V dropped 4 bases and J dropped 3; count of bases not matched to a gene: 10. Germline V gene data show CDR1 as SGHRS and CDR2 as YFSETQ. This CDR3 has 17 amino acids. CDR3 coding DNA: TGCGCCAGCAGCGGGTCCTTAGCGGGAGTGTACACCGGGGAGCTGTTTTTT. Translated, it gives CASSGSLAGVYTGELFF.

This chain links TRBV4-1 with TRBJ2-3; the D gene is possibly TRBD1 (6 bases). V gave up 4 bases and J gave up 3 bases, with 17 bases separating them. This CDR3 is 16 amino acids long. Germline loops: CDR1 MGHRA, CDR2 YSYEKL. The DNA for the CDR3 is TGCGCCAGCAGCCCCGAAACAGGGTGGAGTACAGATACGCAGTATTTT. Protein sequence: CASSPETGWSTDTQYF.

This chain joins TRBV3-1 (or the pseudogene TRBV3-2) and TRBJ1-1; D not certain. V shed 1 base and J shed 0 bases, with 9 bases lying between them. Germline lookup yields CDR1 LGHDT and CDR2 YNNKEL (reference sequence). This CDR3 region has 15 residues. CDR3 bases: TGTGCCAGCAGCCAAGTGGGCGGAATGAACACTGAAGCTTTCTTT. It encodes CASSQVGGMNTEAFF.

The chain uses TRBV18 and TRBJ1-2, with D possibly TRBD1 on 5 matching bases. V dropped 1 base and J dropped 8 bases, with 11 bases sitting between them. Looked up from germline, CDR1 is KGHSH and CDR2 is LQKENI. CDR3 size: 13 residues. For the CDR3, the DNA is TGTGCCAGCTCACCACAACACAGGAGAGGCTACACCTTC. Translated, it gives CASSPQHRRGYTF.

The rearrangement links TRBV14 to TRBJ1-1, with no clear D. The germline V gene has CDR1 SGHDN and CDR2 FVKESK. V was shortened by 0 bases and J by 1 base, with 9 bases between the two germline ends. The CDR3 contains 15 residues. Written as DNA, the CDR3 is TGTGCCAGCAGCCAAGATCTGGACGGGAACACTGAAGCTTTCTTT. Protein product: CASSQDLDGNTEAFF.

This rearrangement joins TRBV6-5 to TRBJ2-7; D is perhaps TRBD2 (5 bases). The V end lost 2 bases, the J end lost 3 bases, and 8 bases lay between the germline ends. The CDR3 totals 13 residues. Germline loops: CDR1 MNHEY, CDR2 SVGAGI. CDR3 residues: CASSYDGLYEQYF. CDR3 DNA: TGTGCCAGCAGTTACGACGGACTCTACGAGCAGTACTTC.

The CDR3 region has the DNA TGTGCCAGCAGAGGAAGGAACAATCAGCCCCAGCATTTT. This translates into CASRGRNNQPQHF. The chain has TRBV6-5 and TRBJ1-5; D remains ambiguous. CDR3 length: 13 residues. Germline assignment: CDR1 MNHEY and CDR2 SVGAGI. V shed 6 bases and J shed 3 bases, with 9 bases lying between them.

V usage is TRBV2 and J usage is TRBJ2-7; TRBD1 matches at 7 bases. V shed 4 bases and J 4 bases; nucleotides not matched to a gene: 1. Germline V gene lookup returns CDR1 SNHLY and CDR2 FYNNEI. The CDR3 has 12 residues. CDR3 region: CASSGRGYEQYF. In DNA, the CDR3 is TGTGCCAGCAGTGGCAGGGGGTACGAGCAGTACTTC.

This clone was recorded a few times. The J gene is TRBJ1-2, the V gene TRBV5-4, with D unclear. The germline V gene encodes CDR1 SGHNT and CDR2 YYREEE (reference sequence). This CDR3 is 13 amino acids long. Trimming cost V 0 bases and J 6 bases, with 9 bases left between them. CDR3 bases: TGTGCCAGCAGCTTGGTGACGGATAATGGCTACACCTTC. It encodes CASSLVTDNGYTF.

The J gene is TRBJ2-7, the V gene TRBV6-5; D remains unclear. This CDR3 is built from 12 residues. Per germline, CDR1 MNHEY and CDR2 SVGAGI. V lost 6 bases and J lost 3, with 9 bases in between. CDR3 DNA sequence: TGTGCCAGCAGCCCCGGCGACTACGAGCAGTACTTC. Its protein is CASSPGDYEQYF.

CDR3 bases: TGTGCCAGCAGACCCGCACTTGGACAGGGGGCTCGGAACACTGAAGCTTTCTTT. Residues: CASRPALGQGARNTEAFF. The J gene is TRBJ1-1, the V gene TRBV14; 11 positions agree with TRBD1. With 6 bases clipped from V and 1 base from J, the junction kept 13 bases outside the gene matches. The CDR3 consists of 18 residues. Germline loops: CDR1 SGHDN, CDR2 FVKESK.